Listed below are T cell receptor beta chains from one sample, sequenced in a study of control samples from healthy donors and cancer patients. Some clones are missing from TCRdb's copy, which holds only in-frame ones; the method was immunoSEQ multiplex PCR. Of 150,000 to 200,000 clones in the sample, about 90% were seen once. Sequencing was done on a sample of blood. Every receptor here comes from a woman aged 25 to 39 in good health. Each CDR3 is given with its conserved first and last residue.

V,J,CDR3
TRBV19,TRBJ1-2,CASIAGQGDPGYGYTF
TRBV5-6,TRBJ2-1,CASSLTLRDEQFF
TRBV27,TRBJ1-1,CASSFGAGLNTEAFF
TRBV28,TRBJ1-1,CASTARLGRARRRTEAFF
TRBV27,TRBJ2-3,CASSFDQAGLSTDTQYF
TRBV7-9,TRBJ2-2,CASSKVGGGLNTGELFF
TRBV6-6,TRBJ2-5,CASSYGAGGGETQYF
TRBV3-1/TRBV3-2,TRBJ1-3,CASSQGLAGGIYF
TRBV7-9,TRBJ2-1,CASSRGTSGAWDEQFF
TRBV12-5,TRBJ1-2,CASGLVGEANYGYTF
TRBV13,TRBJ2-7,CASSSPSGRENEQYF
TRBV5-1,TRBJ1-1,CASSLATGGNTEAFF
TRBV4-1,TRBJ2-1,CASREREGYNEQFF
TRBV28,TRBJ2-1,CASSLGGSGSYNEQFF
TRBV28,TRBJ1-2,CASSLEDSLLGYTF
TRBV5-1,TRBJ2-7,CASTPGLAGVSSYEQYF
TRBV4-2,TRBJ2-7,CASSQGDYGGNEQYF
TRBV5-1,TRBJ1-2,CASSLGDRDYGYTF
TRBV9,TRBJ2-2,CASSSTTALAGELFF
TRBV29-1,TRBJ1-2,CSSLLANYGYTF
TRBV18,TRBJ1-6,CASSPGGTVDNSPLHF
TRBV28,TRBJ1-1,CASSSGPNTEAFF
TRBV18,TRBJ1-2,CASSPDRNYGYTF
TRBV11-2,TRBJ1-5,CASSPGTRRGQPQHF
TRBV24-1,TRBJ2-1,CATSARGRGTSSYNEQFF
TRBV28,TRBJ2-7,CASSPPGPVLYF
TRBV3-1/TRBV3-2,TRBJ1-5,CASSQAATNNQPQHF
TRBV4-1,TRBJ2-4,CASSQGVAWGAKNIQYF
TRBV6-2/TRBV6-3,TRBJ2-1,CTSSATDRGQQFF
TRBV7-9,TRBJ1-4,CAGGGRTNEKLFF
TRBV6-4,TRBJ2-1,CASSDSPSGEKQFF
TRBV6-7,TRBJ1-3,CASSLQGLEGNTIYF
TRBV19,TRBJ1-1,CASSLGVNTEAFF
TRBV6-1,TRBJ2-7,CASSEAPRAYEQYF
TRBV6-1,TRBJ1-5,CASSAQWAAGQGAEQPQHF
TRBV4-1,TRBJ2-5,CASSRPGRDRGRTQYF
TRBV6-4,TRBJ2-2,CASSDSGQGLQLFF
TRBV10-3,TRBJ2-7,CAIMATPTYEQYF
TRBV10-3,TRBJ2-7,CAISEDRAGSYEQYF
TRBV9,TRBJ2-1,CASSVGPSGLYNEQFF
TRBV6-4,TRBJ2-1,CASSGLALGEQFF
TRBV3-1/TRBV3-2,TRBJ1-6,CASSQEIGRRSPLHF
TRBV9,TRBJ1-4,CASSALGGVANEKLFF
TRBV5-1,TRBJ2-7,CASSLDGSYEQYF
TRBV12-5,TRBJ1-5,CASSDSNQPQHF
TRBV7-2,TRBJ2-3,CASSFGQTPGDTQYF
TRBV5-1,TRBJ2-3,CASSLSGHITDTQYF
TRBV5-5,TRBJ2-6,CASGTGGVGANVLTF
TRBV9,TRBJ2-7,CASSVGRTGGYEQYF
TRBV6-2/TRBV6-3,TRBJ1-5,CASSRPGQGYQPQHF
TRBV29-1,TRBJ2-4,CSVAGRAKNIQYF
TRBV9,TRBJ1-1,CASSVSTANTEAFF
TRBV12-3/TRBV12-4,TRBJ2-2,CASGLAGIRELFF
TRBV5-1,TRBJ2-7,CASSEGGTYEQYF
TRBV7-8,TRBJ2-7,CASSSMAGSSYEQYF
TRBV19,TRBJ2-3,CASSIRGTPSSADTQYF
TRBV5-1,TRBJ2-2,CASSRRGGDTGELFF